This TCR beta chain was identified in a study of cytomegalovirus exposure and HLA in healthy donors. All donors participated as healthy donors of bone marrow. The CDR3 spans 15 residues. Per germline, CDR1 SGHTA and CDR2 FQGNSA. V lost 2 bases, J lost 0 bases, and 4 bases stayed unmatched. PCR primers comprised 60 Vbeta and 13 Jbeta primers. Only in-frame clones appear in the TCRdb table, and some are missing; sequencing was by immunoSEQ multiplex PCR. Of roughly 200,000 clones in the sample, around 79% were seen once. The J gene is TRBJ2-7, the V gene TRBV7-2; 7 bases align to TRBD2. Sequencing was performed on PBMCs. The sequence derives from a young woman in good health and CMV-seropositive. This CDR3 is CASSLLWTSSYEQYF. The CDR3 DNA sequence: TGTGCCAGCAGCTTACTTTGGACTAGCTCCTACGAGCAGTACTTC. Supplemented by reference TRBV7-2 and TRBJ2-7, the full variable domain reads GAGVSQSPSNKVTEKGKDVELRCDPISGHTALYWYRQSLGQGLEFLIYFQGNSAPDKSGLPSDRFSAERTGGSVSTLTIQRTQQEDSAVYLCASSLLWTSSYEQYFGPGTRLTVT.